Here is one T cell receptor beta chain with its context. The CDR3 runs 16 residues. Looked up from germline, CDR1 is SGDLS and CDR2 is YYNGEE. V trimming: 0 bases; J trimming: 5 bases; junction bases outside the gene matches: 8. The authors' processing: Estimated nucleated cell counts came from reference gene primer amplification. Sequencing was performed with immunoSEQ multiplex PCR; in TCRdb, only in-frame clones are kept and a portion is missing. V and J calls plus clone size are reproduced from that table; the DNA served to infer D and trimming. The sample records about 15,000 clones, around 85% being singletons. These data come from a study of blood T cell repertoires in COVID-19. At the level of the study: COVID-19 samples from acute and convalescent phases originated in the United States, Italy and Spain. PBMCs, B-cell-depleted T cells, or T cells provided the cDNA or gDNA that made up the material.

The sample taken for sequencing was peripheral blood. The chain links TRBV9 to TRBJ2-1, with 7 bases that match TRBD2. The clonotype comes from a human donor with active COVID-19. The donor label of this sample is uncertain. The CDR3, as DNA: TGTGCCAGCAGCGTAGTTGGCGGGGGTATCGACAATGAGCAGTTCTTC. As protein: CASSVVGGGIDNEQFF.